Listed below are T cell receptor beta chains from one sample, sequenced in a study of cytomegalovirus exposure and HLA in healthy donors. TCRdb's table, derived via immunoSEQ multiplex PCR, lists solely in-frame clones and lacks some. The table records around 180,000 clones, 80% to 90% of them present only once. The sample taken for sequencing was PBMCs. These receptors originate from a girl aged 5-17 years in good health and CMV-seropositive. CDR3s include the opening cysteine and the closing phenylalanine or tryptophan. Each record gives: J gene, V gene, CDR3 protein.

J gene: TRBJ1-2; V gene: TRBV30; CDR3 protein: CAWRGQSGSTF
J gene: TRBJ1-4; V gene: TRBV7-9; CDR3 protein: CASSLVMGQSNEKLFF
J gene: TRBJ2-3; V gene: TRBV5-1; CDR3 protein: CASSLQTGLATDTQYF
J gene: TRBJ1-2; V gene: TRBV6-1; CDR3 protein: CASSEAERQGLGYTF
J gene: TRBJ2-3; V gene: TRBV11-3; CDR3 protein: CASSLGRGRIEDTQYF
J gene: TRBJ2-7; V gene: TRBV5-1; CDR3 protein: CASSLATGSGRSYEQYF
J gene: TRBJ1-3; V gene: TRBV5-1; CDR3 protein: CASSSRDAGNTIYF
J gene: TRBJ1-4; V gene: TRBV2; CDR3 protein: CASSPTGRLRGANEKLFF
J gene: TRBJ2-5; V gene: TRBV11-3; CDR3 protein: CASSLDSRSRGTQYF
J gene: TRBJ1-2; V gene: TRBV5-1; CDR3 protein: CASSLEGANYGYTF
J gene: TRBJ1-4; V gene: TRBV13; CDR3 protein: CASSSDRGRLGKLFF
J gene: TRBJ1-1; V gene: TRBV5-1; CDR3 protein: CASTEMAGGVMNTEAFF
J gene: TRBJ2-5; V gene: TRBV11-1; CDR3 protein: CASSLGLWETQYF
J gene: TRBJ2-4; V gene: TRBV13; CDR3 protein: CASSWGGSKNIQYF
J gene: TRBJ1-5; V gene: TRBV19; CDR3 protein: CASRGTGGGGNQPQHF
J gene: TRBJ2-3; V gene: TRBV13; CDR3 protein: CASSFRGGGTDTQYF